This TCR beta chain was profiled in a study of shared clonotypes between healthy human individuals. V was cut by 8 bases and J by 0 bases, with 7 bases left in between. Germline CDR1 DFQATT, CDR2 SNEGSKA (reference sequence). CDR3 length: 11 amino acids. Terminally differentiated effector memory CD45RA+ cells were excluded from the naive CD8 cells, which were CD45RO-negative and positively selected for CCR7. Only in-frame clones appear in the TCRdb table, and some are missing; sequencing was by immunoSEQ multiplex PCR. The sample records under 700,000 clones, 85% to 95% being singletons. The gene calls are TRBV20-1 and TRBJ1-1; D is ambiguous. The clonotype comes from a woman under 40 in good health. Sequenced material: naive CD8+ T cells sorted from blood. The CDR3 loop reads CSSGLNTEAFF. The CDR3, as DNA: TGCAGTTCAGGCTTGAACACTGAAGCTTTCTTT.